This is a list of T cell receptor beta chains from one sample in a study of blood T cell repertoires in COVID-19. The data were produced by immunoSEQ multiplex PCR, yet TCRdb's version contains in-frame clones alone and is incomplete. This sample carries about 78,000 clones, 87% of them seen once, and the ten largest clones take 4.9%. Sequencing used peripheral blood. These receptors were obtained from a woman over 75 with active or convalescent COVID-19. Each CDR3 is given without its conserved first and last residue. Fields, in order: V gene, J gene, CDR3 protein.

V gene: TRBV5-8
J gene: TRBJ2-3
CDR3 protein: ASRSLRRGTDTQY

V gene: TRBV27
J gene: TRBJ2-1
CDR3 protein: ASSRTGGSSYNEQF

V gene: TRBV7-2
J gene: TRBJ1-1
CDR3 protein: ASSLFTGRTEAF

V gene: TRBV6-6
J gene: TRBJ1-2
CDR3 protein: ASSPPEGARGYT

V gene: TRBV27
J gene: TRBJ1-2
CDR3 protein: ASSFRDTNGYT

V gene: TRBV30
J gene: TRBJ1-2
CDR3 protein: AWTETGWGRGYT

V gene: TRBV13
J gene: TRBJ2-1
CDR3 protein: ATTGGTGDNEQF

V gene: TRBV6-6
J gene: TRBJ2-1
CDR3 protein: ASSLAGVDYNEQF

V gene: TRBV27
J gene: TRBJ1-2
CDR3 protein: ASSFDPRPGSGYGYT

V gene: TRBV4-3
J gene: TRBJ2-1
CDR3 protein: ASSQDPPPSYNEQF

V gene: TRBV19
J gene: TRBJ2-1
CDR3 protein: ASSVLGTATWGEQF

V gene: TRBV18
J gene: TRBJ1-2
CDR3 protein: ASSPGQGAGGYT

V gene: TRBV2
J gene: TRBJ2-7
CDR3 protein: ASRGAGTLYEQY

V gene: TRBV27
J gene: TRBJ2-7
CDR3 protein: ASSLGQDYEQY

V gene: TRBV3-1/TRBV3-2
J gene: TRBJ2-7
CDR3 protein: ASSQDTGVDEQY

V gene: TRBV7-9
J gene: TRBJ2-3
CDR3 protein: ASSLYRGSTDTQY

V gene: TRBV29-1
J gene: TRBJ2-1
CDR3 protein: SVGPRRADEQF

V gene: TRBV4-2
J gene: TRBJ2-7
CDR3 protein: ASSQDSGSYEQY

V gene: TRBV6-5
J gene: TRBJ1-2
CDR3 protein: ASHTLAGKGGYT

V gene: TRBV7-9
J gene: TRBJ1-2
CDR3 protein: ASSLAAGYT

V gene: TRBV5-6
J gene: TRBJ1-5
CDR3 protein: ASSRRGQGYSNQPQH

V gene: TRBV25-1
J gene: TRBJ2-7
CDR3 protein: ASSTGSYEQY

V gene: TRBV18
J gene: TRBJ1-5
CDR3 protein: ASSLGQYSNQPQH

V gene: TRBV4-2
J gene: TRBJ1-2
CDR3 protein: ASRDRGSYGYT

V gene: TRBV30
J gene: TRBJ2-4
CDR3 protein: AWNRGRNIQY

V gene: TRBV28
J gene: TRBJ1-1
CDR3 protein: ASSGGMGTEAF

V gene: TRBV7-2
J gene: TRBJ1-3
CDR3 protein: ASSPTSGRGAGNTIY

V gene: TRBV4-2
J gene: TRBJ2-7
CDR3 protein: ASSQAGGQTYEQY

V gene: TRBV7-3
J gene: TRBJ2-2
CDR3 protein: ASSSDKGQLF

V gene: TRBV6-2/TRBV6-3
J gene: TRBJ2-6
CDR3 protein: ASSGTVSGANVLT

V gene: TRBV5-4
J gene: TRBJ2-2
CDR3 protein: ASRGSSGENTGELF

V gene: TRBV12-2
J gene: TRBJ1-1
CDR3 protein: ASRPGTGGATTEAF

V gene: TRBV7-9
J gene: TRBJ1-2
CDR3 protein: ASSPAGVSGYT

V gene: TRBV5-1
J gene: TRBJ1-3
CDR3 protein: ASSSTGAAGNTIY

V gene: TRBV6-2/TRBV6-3
J gene: TRBJ2-7
CDR3 protein: ASSGRGLAVTYEQY

V gene: TRBV28
J gene: TRBJ2-2
CDR3 protein: ASSFLGLAGANTGELF

V gene: TRBV11-3
J gene: TRBJ2-1
CDR3 protein: ASSARDRGSNEQF

V gene: TRBV18
J gene: TRBJ1-3
CDR3 protein: ASSPMGQGDTIY

V gene: TRBV4-2
J gene: TRBJ1-1
CDR3 protein: ASSSEGGVTEAF

V gene: TRBV4-1
J gene: TRBJ1-4
CDR3 protein: ASSQEDRGEKLF

V gene: TRBV2
J gene: TRBJ2-5
CDR3 protein: ASSEDTGARETQY

V gene: TRBV28
J gene: TRBJ1-2
CDR3 protein: ASSFSTHNYGYT

V gene: TRBV5-1
J gene: TRBJ1-2
CDR3 protein: ASSLDLTNGYT

V gene: TRBV23-1
J gene: TRBJ1-6
CDR3 protein: ASSQPRVKPDSPLH

V gene: TRBV28
J gene: TRBJ1-2
CDR3 protein: ASSPPGTPGGYT

V gene: TRBV4-1
J gene: TRBJ2-6
CDR3 protein: ASSQDRGSSGANVLT

V gene: TRBV6-2/TRBV6-3
J gene: TRBJ2-7
CDR3 protein: ASSTGQVERY

V gene: TRBV24-1
J gene: TRBJ2-3
CDR3 protein: ATSDIGVGTSTDTQY

V gene: TRBV20-1
J gene: TRBJ2-5
CDR3 protein: SASPPSGRRETQY

V gene: TRBV5-1
J gene: TRBJ2-7
CDR3 protein: ASSSPGQGSYEQY

V gene: TRBV27
J gene: TRBJ2-5
CDR3 protein: ASRRRDTAGETQY

V gene: TRBV7-2
J gene: TRBJ1-2
CDR3 protein: ASSPDKNYGYT

V gene: TRBV13
J gene: TRBJ1-2
CDR3 protein: ASSPNTGQTFYGYT

V gene: TRBV11-2
J gene: TRBJ2-5
CDR3 protein: ASSLEPQGAGGTQY

V gene: TRBV24-1
J gene: TRBJ2-3
CDR3 protein: ATRDRGTDTQY

V gene: TRBV10-3
J gene: TRBJ2-7
CDR3 protein: AISLGTGGYEQY

V gene: TRBV14
J gene: TRBJ2-5
CDR3 protein: ASSHRGAKTQY

V gene: TRBV11-2
J gene: TRBJ2-3
CDR3 protein: ASSRGLAGYRSSTDTQY

V gene: TRBV10-3
J gene: TRBJ1-3
CDR3 protein: AISDDRAAHPGNTIY